This entry describes one T cell receptor beta chain. Its antigen is still unknown. This entry comes from a study of T cells in Graves' hyperthyroidism and ophthalmopathy. Study-level background: Sampling of peripheral blood happened at initial diagnosis, prior to any treatment. Findings and limits, study-wide: Using 13 V-J features, a model discriminated ophthalmopathy from stable hyperthyroidism. Most clonotypes that expanded in the thyroid above 0.001 also showed up in blood.

Patients were excluded for uncontrolled infection, other autoimmune disease, pregnancy or lactation. J lost 3 bases, V lost 1 base, and 8 bases had no gene match. Germline loops: CDR1 MGHRA, CDR2 YSYEKL. The CDR3 runs to 17 residues. Researchers amplified the TCR beta CDR3 regions from RNA transcripts. HTBI primers were the set used in a first-round RT-PCR of the TCR CDR3. One entry per CDR3 protein results from TCRdb running MiXCR on the multiplex PCR reads. The sample includes about 740,000 distinct CDR3 sequences, approximately 14% of them seen just once. The specimen was blood. This clonotype originated in a woman between 18 and 29 years old with Graves' hyperthyroidism. V is TRBV4-1 and J is TRBJ2-7; 11 positions match TRBD1. In nucleotides, the CDR3 is TGCGCCAGCAGCCAAGGGGGACAGGGGGACCCAAACTACGAGCAGTACTTC. Its protein is CASSQGGQGDPNYEQYF.